The 17 T cell receptor beta chains below all came from one sample that was sequenced in a study of regulatory T cells in long-lasting Graves disease. Assembly of TCR beta libraries relied on iRepertoire HTBI primers together with Arm-PCR of CDR3 regions. Via MiXCR, TCRdb re-called the multiplex PCR reads, giving one row per CDR3 protein. The sample includes 350,000 to 450,000 distinct CDR3 sequences, around 21% of them seen just once. Time point of the sample: persistent/refractory GD, antithyroid drugs over 5 years with positive TRAb. Following extraction of RNA from PBMCs, that RNA was used to make the TCR library. The sequenced sample was peripheral blood mononuclear cells (PBMCs), obtained when the disease was refractory, from a patient treated with antithyroid drugs. These receptors originate from a female donor with Graves disease.

This clonotype was seen many times. This chain connects TRBV12-3 or TRBV12-4 to TRBJ2-7; 7 bases match TRBD2. This CDR3 has 14 residues. Trimming at V came to 6 bases and at J to 5 bases, leaving 10 bases not matched to a gene. CDR3 sequence reads: CASSLGGGGNEQYF. The DNA of the CDR3 is TGTGCCAGCAGCCTTGGGGGGGGGGGAAACGAGCAGTACTTC.

The CDR3 DNA is TGTGCCAGCAGCATCTTACAGGGAGGAGAGACCCAGTACTTC. Protein sequence: CASSILQGGETQYF. V and J are TRBV7-9 and TRBJ2-5, with D perhaps being TRBD1 or TRBD2 (6 bases each). The CDR3 consists of 14 residues. Trimming cost V 5 bases and J 4 bases, with 14 bases left between them. Germline V gene lookup returns CDR1 SEHNR and CDR2 FQNEAQ (reference sequence).

This clonotype was observed many times. The chain joins TRBV12-3 or TRBV12-4 to TRBJ2-7; TRBD2 aligns across 12 bases. With V trimmed by 5 bases and J by 0 bases, 8 bases remained unmatched. The CDR3 extends over 17 amino acids. The CDR3 sequence is CASSPLTSGRDSYEQYF. CDR3 DNA: TGTGCCAGCAGTCCTCTGACTAGCGGGAGAGACTCCTACGAGCAGTACTTC.

This clonotype was counted at least ten times. This sequence joins TRBV12-3 or TRBV12-4 and TRBJ2-7, with 9 bases identical to TRBD2. V was clipped by 2 bases and J by 1 base; unmatched bases: 6. This CDR3 has 16 amino acids. CDR3: CASSLKGGRESYEQYF. The CDR3, as DNA: TGTGCCAGCAGTTTAAAAGGCGGGAGGGAATCCTACGAGCAGTACTTC.

Comment on this clonotype: Since a much larger clone is just one base distant, this may be a read error. The J gene is TRBJ2-5, the V gene TRBV2; D remains ambiguous. Germline V gene sequence: CDR1 SNHLY, CDR2 FYNNEI. Trimming took 9 bases from V and 5 from J, leaving 13 bases between them. This CDR3 comprises 12 residues. CDR3 sequence: CASPNKAETQYF. CDR3 sequence (DNA): TGTGCCAGTCCTAATAAGGCGGAGACCCAGTACTTC.

The table lists this clonotype with a few counts. The rearrangement uses TRBV18 and TRBJ2-2; TRBD2 aligns across 11 bases. From germline, CDR1 is KGHSH and CDR2 LQKENI. J lost 3 bases, V lost 3 bases, and 3 bases had no gene match. The CDR3 spans 16 residues. The CDR3 DNA reads TGTGCCAGCTCACCCCTACTAGCGGGAGACACCGGGGAGCTGTTTTTT. Its translation: CASSPLLAGDTGELFF. The full variable domain, rest sourced from reference TRBV18 and TRBJ2-2, is NAGVMQNPRHLVRRRGQEARLRCSPMKGHSHVYWYRQLPEEGLKFMVYLQKENIIDESGMPKERFSAEFPKEGPSILRIQQVVRGDSAAYFCASSPLLAGDTGELFFGEGSRLTVL.

This rearrangement joins TRBV11-1 to TRBJ2-7; 7 nucleotides align to TRBD2. The length of the CDR3 is 15 residues. The germline V gene encodes CDR1 SGHAT and CDR2 FQDESV (reference sequence). Trimming at V came to 5 bases and at J to 3 bases, leaving 10 bases not matched to a gene. The CDR3 sequence is CASSLRRGFGYEQYF. CDR3 nucleotide sequence: TGTGCCAGCAGCCTCCGGCGGGGGTTCGGCTACGAGCAGTACTTC.

This clonotype appeared a few times. The V call is TRBV4-1, the J call TRBJ1-4; possible D gene TRBD1, 6 bases. The germline V gene encodes CDR1 MGHRA and CDR2 YSYEKL. Trimming shortened V by 4 bases and J by 7 bases, and 16 bases separated the two germline ends. CDR3 length: 15 amino acids. DNA for the CDR3: TGCGCCAGCAGCCCGAGGGGGGGAGGGAGTGAAAAACTGTTTTTT. It is translated as CASSPRGGGSEKLFF.

The chain has TRBV9 and TRBJ1-5, with unresolved D. Trimming cost V 3 bases and J 4 bases, with 8 bases left between them. Germline assignment: CDR1 SGDLS and CDR2 YYNGEE. The CDR3 is 13 amino acids. The CDR3 loop reads CASSADVNQPQHF. The CDR3 region has the DNA TGTGCCAGCAGCGCGGACGTGAATCAGCCCCAGCATTTT. Complete variable domain (other parts from reference TRBV9 and TRBJ1-5): DSGVTQTPKHLITATGQRVTLRCSPRSGDLSVYWYQQSLDQGLQFLIQYYNGEERAKGNILERFSAQQFPDLHSELNLSSLELGDSALYFCASSADVNQPQHFGDGTRLSIL.

This clonotype was counted ten times or more. The gene calls are TRBV6-5 and TRBJ1-5; D is ambiguous. This CDR3 comprises 14 residues. V was shortened by 2 bases and J by 3 bases, with 8 bases between the two germline ends. Looked up from germline, CDR1 is MNHEY and CDR2 is SVGAGI. The CDR3 protein is CASSYNRDNQPQHF. For the CDR3, the DNA is TGTGCCAGCAGTTACAATAGGGACAATCAGCCCCAGCATTTT.

V usage is TRBV19 and J usage is TRBJ1-4; 8 bases fit TRBD1. This CDR3 region has 17 residues. In germline, CDR1 is LNHDA, CDR2 SQIVND (reference sequence). Trimming took 6 bases from V and 4 from J; bases not matched to a gene: 13. The DNA for the CDR3 is TGTGCCAGTAGGAATGGGGCCCCAGGGGGCCTTAATGAAAAACTGTTTTTT. As protein: CASRNGAPGGLNEKLFF.

This clonotype was detected ten times or more. A read error may produce the germline difference seen at one junction end. The rearrangement links TRBV28 to TRBJ1-1; TRBD1 matches 7 bases. This CDR3 contains 17 residues. Per germline, CDR1 MDHEN and CDR2 SYDVKM. The CDR3 bases are TGTGCCAGCAGTTTAGTCCCCCAGGGGGGGAAGGACACCGAAGCTTTCTTT. It encodes CASSLVPQGGKDTEAFF.

This clonotype was observed a handful of times. The chain employs TRBV28 and TRBJ1-5, with D uncertain. Germline CDR1 reads MDHEN; CDR2 reads SYDVKM. V was trimmed by 3 bases and J by 0 bases, leaving 12 bases between them. The CDR3 is 16 residues long. DNA of the CDR3: TGTGCCAGCAGTTTTAGTTCGGAAACTAGCAATCAGCCCCAGCATTTT. This translates into CASSFSSETSNQPQHF.

This clonotype was seen a single time. The chain carries TRBV9 and TRBJ2-4; possible D gene TRBD1, 5 bases. This CDR3 is built from 12 residues. Trimming cost V 3 bases and J 10 bases, with 11 bases left between them. Germline values: CDR1 SGDLS, CDR2 YYNGEE. The CDR3: CASSANQGIQYF. The CDR3 nucleotides read TGTGCCAGCAGCGCTAATCAGGGTATTCAGTACTTC.

The CDR3 DNA is TGCAGTGCTAGGCCGGCGACAGATACGCAGTATTTT. This sequence encodes CSARPATDTQYF. The chain employs TRBV20-1 and TRBJ2-3, with no clear D. The length of the CDR3 is 12 residues. Looked up from germline, CDR1 is DFQATT and CDR2 is SNEGSKA (reference sequence). Trimming shortened V by 3 bases and J by 3 bases, and 7 bases separated the two germline ends.

This clonotype was found a few times. V and J are TRBV6-1 and TRBJ1-4, with D perhaps TRBD1 (6 bases). Between the trimmed V and J ends, which lost 8 bases and 7 bases, there was a span of 17 bases. CDR3 length: 14 residues. CDR1 is MNHNS and CDR2 is SASEGT in the germline V gene. This CDR3 reads CASDAGASGEKLFF. CDR3 DNA sequence: TGTGCCAGCGACGCGGGGGCATCGGGTGAAAAACTGTTTTTT.

V and J are TRBV6-1 and TRBJ2-2; D might be TRBD2 (5 bases). The CDR3 spans 17 residues. CDR1 MNHNS and CDR2 SASEGT come from the germline V gene. V shed 7 bases and J shed 0 bases, with 18 bases lying between them. CDR3 nucleotide sequence: TGTGCCAGCACCGACGGGGTAGCCCGGGCGAACACCGGGGAGCTGTTTTTT. This encodes CASTDGVARANTGELFF.